The clone carrying this T cell receptor beta chain appeared a few times. Its antigen is as yet unknown. Trimming left V 0 bases short and J 9 bases short, with 16 bases between. The CDR3 has 15 residues. From germline, CDR1 is SGDLS and CDR2 YYNGEE. These data come from a study of CD8 T cells in ankylosing spondylitis. Study conclusions and caveats: What seemed typical of ankylosing spondylitis blood was a TCR beta motif built from 8 or 9 highly homologous variants. Researchers report that disease-linked clones proved CD8+ and relatively rare in peripheral blood.

TCRdb analysed the 5' RACE reads with MiXCR anew, one entry per CDR3 protein. The repertoire holds about 69,000 distinct CDR3 sequences, with roughly 5.2% as singletons. The sample was blood, either unsorted or a sorted T cell fraction (not recorded which). The genes are TRBV9 and TRBJ2-1; D possibly corresponds to TRBD1 (5 bases). The sequence came from a male donor with ankylosing spondylitis or in good health (not recorded which). The CDR3 sequence is CASSVEGRAKGEQFF. CDR3 nucleotides: TGTGCCAGCAGCGTAGAGGGCAGGGCCAAGGGTGAGCAGTTCTTC.